What follows are 16 T cell receptor beta chains derived from one specimen sequenced in a study of CD8+ T cells in alopecia areata. Treatment indicated: oral pan-JAK inhibitor, 5-10 mg twice daily. RNA was isolated and reverse transcribed to cDNA, the sequencing template. Clones were read by immunoSEQ multiplex PCR, and TCRdb kept only the in-frame ones, dropping some. The sample holds a few hundred thousand clones, around two fifths seen once. The sample here was CD4+ T cells sorted from blood, taken at roughly week 30, from a patient treated with tofacitinib. Every receptor here comes from a human donor with alopecia areata.

The gene calls are TRBV5-1 and TRBJ1-2; D is possibly TRBD1 (5 bases). The germline V gene has CDR1 SGHRS and CDR2 YFSETQ. V lost 5 bases and J lost 6, with 14 bases in between. CDR3 length: 13 residues. CDR3 bases: TGCGCCAGCAGAGTCCGGGACGGAGATGGCTACACCTTC. This sequence encodes CASRVRDGDGYTF.

The sample holds a few counts of this clone. CDR3 in DNA: TGTGCCAGCAGTTTATCAGGATTTTATTCACCCCTCCACTTT. The encoded protein is CASSLSGFYSPLHF. This chain links TRBV27 with TRBJ1-6, with D hard to call. CDR1 is MNHEY and CDR2 is SMNVEV in the germline V gene (reference sequence). This CDR3 has 14 residues. V lost 0 bases, J lost 8 bases, and 8 bases lay in between.

This sequence joins TRBV25-1 and TRBJ1-6; unclear D gene. Trimming shortened V by 0 bases and J by 6 bases, and 6 bases separated the two germline ends. CDR3 size: 14 residues. CDR1 MGHDK and CDR2 SYGVNS come from the germline V gene. CDR3: CASSEYHSNSPLHF. The CDR3, as DNA: TGTGCCAGCAGTGAATACCACAGTAATTCACCCCTCCACTTT.

In its sample, this clone was seen a few times. The CDR3 protein is CASGLAGADTQYF. The CDR3, as DNA: TGTGCTAGTGGTTTGGCTGGAGCAGATACGCAGTATTTT. The chain carries TRBV12-5 and TRBJ2-3, with D uncertain. This CDR3 contains 13 residues. Germline CDR1 and CDR2: LGHNT and FRNRAP. V was shortened by 1 base and J by 4 bases, with 6 bases between the two germline ends.

This clone has only a few counts. The rearrangement uses TRBV2 and TRBJ1-4; TRBD1 agrees at 11 bases. J gave up 4 bases and V 6 bases, and 4 bases lay outside the gene matches. Per germline, CDR1 SNHLY and CDR2 FYNNEI. There are 15 residues in the CDR3. In nucleotides, the CDR3 is TGTGCCAGCAGAGGACAGGGGGCTGGTAATGAAAAACTGTTTTTT. Its translation: CASRGQGAGNEKLFF.

As DNA, the CDR3 is TGTGCCAGCAGTTACTCCGGACTAGCGGGGGGTGATACGCAGTATTTT. Its translation: CASSYSGLAGGDTQYF. This sequence joins TRBV6-5 and TRBJ2-3; 14 positions match TRBD2. In germline, CDR1 is MNHEY, CDR2 SVGAGI. The CDR3 spans 16 residues. V was clipped by 0 bases and J by 6 bases; unmatched bases: 2.

The V call is TRBV6-5, the J call TRBJ1-1; 9 nucleotides line up with TRBD1. V was clipped by 5 bases and J by 4 bases; unmatched bases: 8. CDR3 length: 15 residues. The V gene's germline CDR1 is MNHEY and CDR2 SVGAGI. CDR3: CASSGTGTGSTEAFF. The CDR3 nucleotides are TGTGCCAGCAGTGGAACCGGGACAGGGAGCACTGAAGCTTTCTTT.

The V call is TRBV7-8, the J call TRBJ1-2, with TRBD1 identical over 9 bases. The CDR3 runs 15 residues. Per the germline V gene, CDR1 is SGHVS and CDR2 is FQNEAQ. With 4 bases clipped from V and 5 bases from J, the junction kept 8 bases outside the gene matches. The DNA for the CDR3 is TGTGCCAGCAGCTCGTCGGGACAGGGAATTTATGGCTACACCTTC. Its translation: CASSSSGQGIYGYTF.

This clone has only a few counts. This sequence joins TRBV15 and TRBJ1-1; a weak D match, TRBD1 (5 bases). V lost 1 base and J 3 bases, leaving 15 bases between the germline ends. There are 16 residues in the CDR3. Germline V gene lookup returns CDR1 LNHNV and CDR2 YYDKDF (reference sequence). The CDR3 loop is CATSRGSQGQHTEAFF. The CDR3 DNA follows: TGTGCCACCAGCAGAGGTTCCCAGGGTCAACACACTGAAGCTTTCTTT.

This clone was seen repeatedly, ten times or more. The chain employs TRBV2 and TRBJ1-1, with D tentatively TRBD1 (6 bases). V was shortened by 3 bases and J by 0 bases, with 11 bases between the two germline ends. The CDR3 extends over 15 amino acids. Germline CDR1 is SNHLY and CDR2 is FYNNEI. This CDR3 is CASSEQGHMNTEAFF. CDR3 DNA: TGTGCCAGCAGTGAGCAGGGACATATGAACACTGAAGCTTTCTTT.

The chain has TRBV5-1 and TRBJ2-2; D not resolved. The CDR3 loop spans 13 amino acids. The ends were cut back, 0 bases at V and 7 bases at J, with 7 bases in the middle. Per germline, CDR1 SGHRS and CDR2 YFSETQ. The CDR3 sequence is CASSLAVGGELFF. The CDR3 DNA sequence: TGCGCCAGCAGCTTGGCCGTGGGCGGGGAGCTGTTTTTT. Full variable domain (rest looked up from reference TRBV5-1 and TRBJ2-2): KAGVTQTPRYLIKTRGQQVTLSCSPISGHRSVSWYQQTPGQGLQFLFEYFSETQRNKGNFPGRFSGRQFSNSRSEMNVSTLELGDSALYLCASSLAVGGELFFGEGSRLTVL.

This chain's CDR3 is CASSFGPRTDTQYF. DNA for the CDR3: TGTGCCAGCAGCTTCGGACCCCGCACAGATACGCAGTATTTT. The chain joins TRBV7-2 to TRBJ2-3, with D unclear. V was shortened by 3 bases and J by 1 base, with 8 bases between the two germline ends. Germline values: CDR1 SGHTA, CDR2 FQGNSA. This CDR3 has 14 amino acids.

This clone was recorded a few times. The chain joins TRBV19 to TRBJ2-7, with D hard to call. V was cut by 5 bases and J by 0 bases, with 11 bases left in between. From germline, CDR1 is LNHDA and CDR2 SQIVND (reference sequence). This CDR3 region has 14 residues. CDR3 amino acids: CASSLQASSYEQYF. In DNA, the CDR3 is TGTGCCAGTAGTCTCCAGGCATCCTCCTACGAGCAGTACTTC.

The rearrangement joins TRBV28 to TRBJ1-1; D remains ambiguous. This CDR3 contains 14 residues. Trimming took 2 bases from V and 0 from J, leaving 7 bases between them. CDR1 and CDR2 from the germline V gene are MDHEN and SYDVKM. The CDR3 coding sequence is TGTGCCAGCAGTTTAGGCCGGATGAACACTGAAGCTTTCTTT. Translating it yields CASSLGRMNTEAFF. Using reference TRBV28 and TRBJ1-1 for the parts outside the CDR3, the full variable domain is DVKVTQSSRYLVKRTGEKVFLECVQDMDHENMFWYRQDPGLGLRLIYFSYDVKMKEKGDIPEGYSVSREKKERFSLILESASTNQTSMYLCASSLGRMNTEAFFGQGTRLTVV.

The CDR3 nucleotides read TGTGCCTGGAGCCTCAAGCGACAGGCGAACACTGAAGCTTTCTTT. This codes for CAWSLKRQANTEAFF. This sequence joins TRBV30 and TRBJ1-1, with TRBD1 as a possible D gene (6 bases). Germline V gives CDR1 GTSNPN, CDR2 SVGIG (reference sequence). Trimming cost V 3 bases and J 1 base, with 15 bases left between them. The CDR3 is made up of 15 amino acids.

Notes on this clone: Within the sample, other DNA sequences also encode this same CDR3. The chain combines TRBV5-1 with TRBJ2-1; the match to TRBD2 covers 10 bases. CDR3 length: 14 amino acids. The J segment lost 7 bases and the V segment lost 0 bases, leaving 1 base of the junction unmatched. Germline V lookup: CDR1 SGHRS, CDR2 YFSETQ. The CDR3 protein is CASSLVAGGNEQFF. In nucleotides, the CDR3 is TGCGCCAGCAGCTTGGTAGCGGGGGGTAATGAGCAGTTCTTC.